One and the same sample provided the 25 T cell receptor beta chains below, sequenced in a study of T cell responses to AZD1222 COVID-19 vaccine (dated by TCRdb to the early 2020s). Reading the label with the study, this specimen's time point is: baseline before first vaccination. Library creation used the immunoSEQ multiplex PCR assay. This immuneACCESS table, as held by TCRdb, lists in-frame sequences with V and J called but not all clones. Of the missing ones, under half trace to an unresolved V gene in checked studies; the others have no known cause. The sample table shows about 130,000 clones, and about 90% are seen once. The ten largest make up around 5.8% of the sample. The sequenced sample was peripheral blood, obtained on day 0 of AZD1222 vaccination. These receptor sequences come from an adult in good health.

The chain employs TRBV19 and TRBJ2-7, with 9 bases aligning to TRBD2. This CDR3 contains 17 residues. Germline CDR1 LNHDA, CDR2 SQIVND (reference sequence). With 5 bases clipped from V and 2 bases from J, the junction kept 13 bases outside the gene matches. CDR3 sequence reads: CASSVDFSGSGTYEQYF. CDR3 nucleotide sequence: TGTGCCAGTAGTGTGGACTTTAGCGGGAGTGGGACCTACGAGCAGTACTTC.

Only a few counts were recorded for this clone. The chain has TRBV30 and TRBJ1-1; 8 positions agree with TRBD1. Germline V gene sequence: CDR1 GTSNPN, CDR2 SVGIG (reference sequence). The CDR3 sequence is 17 residues long. The V gene end was trimmed by 5 bases and the J gene end by 3 bases; junction bases not matched to a gene: 17. The CDR3 loop is CAWHLAGQGVLDTEAFF. CDR3 DNA sequence: TGTGCCTGGCATTTAGCCGGACAGGGAGTTTTGGACACTGAAGCTTTCTTT.

The chain recombines TRBV18 with TRBJ1-4; 8 bases map to TRBD1. With 3 bases clipped from V and 5 bases from J, the junction kept 8 bases outside the gene matches. This CDR3 contains 16 residues. Germline assignment: CDR1 KGHSH and CDR2 LQKENI. CDR3: CASSPGQVGGNEKLFF. CDR3 in DNA: TGTGCCAGCTCACCGGGACAGGTCGGCGGGAATGAAAAACTGTTTTTT.

This clone has just a few counts. The V call is TRBV27, the J call TRBJ1-5, with a weak D call TRBD1 (5 bases). CDR3 length: 11 amino acids. CDR1 is MNHEY and CDR2 is SMNVEV in the germline V gene (reference sequence). The V end was cut by 7 bases, the J end by 9 bases, with 10 bases between. CDR3 sequence reads: CASTNGGPQHF. Written as DNA, the CDR3 is TGTGCCAGCACGAATGGGGGGCCCCAGCATTTT.

This rearrangement joins TRBV28 to TRBJ2-7; 9 positions agree with TRBD1. The V gene's germline CDR1 is MDHEN and CDR2 SYDVKM. V was pared by 5 bases and J by 2 bases, with 10 bases of the junction left unmatched. The CDR3 is 16 residues long. CDR3 sequence (DNA): TGTGCCAGCAGTCCTGGCCGGGACAGGGCCACCTACGAGCAGTACTTC. It translates to CASSPGRDRATYEQYF.

The rearrangement links TRBV9 to TRBJ1-2; TRBD1 matches at 9 bases. J was trimmed by 8 bases and V by 3 bases; bases with no gene match: 5. CDR1 and CDR2 (germline): SGDLS, YYNGEE. The CDR3 has 13 amino acids. The CDR3 DNA reads TGTGCCAGCAGCGGAACCGGGACAGGGGGCTACACCTTC. Protein product: CASSGTGTGGYTF.

This clone was found once. DNA of the CDR3: TGCGCCAGCAGCTTGGGGAGGACAGAGAACACCGGGGAGCTGTTTTTT. Amino acid sequence: CASSLGRTENTGELFF. The J gene is TRBJ2-2, the V gene TRBV5-1, with TRBD1 as a possible D gene (6 bases). V was trimmed by 0 bases and J by 1 base, leaving 10 bases between them. This CDR3 spans 16 amino acids. In germline, CDR1 is SGHRS, CDR2 YFSETQ.

The chain recombines TRBV28 with TRBJ2-5; D is uncertain. V dropped 3 bases and J dropped 5 bases, with 1 base sitting between them. Germline CDR1 MDHEN, CDR2 SYDVKM. The CDR3 length is 10 residues. The CDR3, as DNA: TGTGCCAGCAGTTTCGAGACCCAGTACTTC. Translation gives CASSFETQYF. The full variable domain, completed using reference TRBV28 and TRBJ2-5, is DVKVTQSSRYLVKRTGEKVFLECVQDMDHENMFWYRQDPGLGLRLIYFSYDVKMKEKGDIPEGYSVSREKKERFSLILESASTNQTSMYLCASSFETQYFGPGTRLLVL.

The V call is TRBV19, the J call TRBJ1-1; weak D call: TRBD1 (6 bases). The V gene's germline CDR1 is LNHDA and CDR2 SQIVND (reference sequence). The CDR3 totals 12 residues. Deletions cut 3 bases from V and 8 bases from J, with 10 bases between. CDR3 amino acids: CASSIRDKEAFF. In DNA, the CDR3 is TGTGCCAGTAGTATCCGGGACAAGGAAGCTTTCTTT.

The rearrangement links TRBV2 to TRBJ1-6; 7 bases line up with TRBD1. V was pared by 6 bases and J by 6 bases, with 5 bases of the junction left unmatched. The CDR3 is 14 amino acids. CDR1 and CDR2 from the germline V gene are SNHLY and FYNNEI. In DNA form, the CDR3 reads TGTGCCAGCAGGAAGGACAGGATTAATTCACCCCTCCACTTT. Translated: CASRKDRINSPLHF.

The J gene is TRBJ2-1, the V gene TRBV18; possibly TRBD1 or TRBD2 for D (5 bases each). The CDR3 spans 14 residues. V lost 0 bases and J 8 bases, leaving 11 bases between the germline ends. The germline CDR1 and CDR2 sequences are KGHSH and LQKENI. DNA for the CDR3: TGTGCCAGCTCACCACCCACGGGGACCCATGAGCAGTTCTTC. Translation: CASSPPTGTHEQFF.

The chain uses TRBV7-8 and TRBJ1-6; a weak D match, TRBD1 (5 bases). Germline V CDR1 and CDR2: SGHVS, FQNEAQ. V lost 1 base, J lost 10 bases, and 11 bases lay in between. The CDR3 runs to 14 residues. DNA of the CDR3: TGTGCCAGCAGCTTAGGCGGGGCAGACTCACCCCTCCACTTT. Translated, it gives CASSLGGADSPLHF.

The rearrangement uses TRBV7-9 and TRBJ1-2; tentatively, D is TRBD1 (5 bases). Germline V gene lookup returns CDR1 SEHNR and CDR2 FQNEAQ (reference sequence). V was cut by 2 bases and J by 0 bases, with 19 bases left in between. The CDR3 is made up of 18 amino acids. As DNA, the CDR3 is TGTGCCAGCAGCTTAATTGTGAGGCGGCCGGGGGCTAACTATGGCTACACCTTC. Amino acids: CASSLIVRRPGANYGYTF.

This clone was seen a few times. This sequence joins TRBV12-5 and TRBJ1-3; tentative D call: TRBD1 (5 bases). The V and J ends lost 2 bases and 2 bases respectively, with 10 bases between them. The germline gives CDR1 LGHNT, CDR2 FRNRAP. The CDR3 is 15 residues long. This chain's CDR3 is CASGLLGVAGNTIYF. DNA of the CDR3: TGTGCTAGTGGTTTGTTGGGGGTTGCTGGAAACACCATATATTTT.

CDR3 bases: TGTGCCACCAGTGACCCCTCTCGGGGTAGCACAGATACGCAGTATTTT. It translates to CATSDPSRGSTDTQYF. The chain uses TRBV24-1 and TRBJ2-3; perhaps TRBD2 as D (5 bases). Trimming took 4 bases from V and 0 from J, leaving 13 bases between them. Germline V CDR1 and CDR2: KGHDR, SFDVKD. This CDR3 has 16 residues.

This clone was recorded once. The chain has TRBV5-1 and TRBJ2-5; 7 nucleotides align to TRBD2. V was pared by 0 bases and J by 2 bases, with 7 bases of the junction left unmatched. This CDR3 is 16 amino acids long. Germline CDR1 reads SGHRS; CDR2 reads YFSETQ. The CDR3 DNA reads TGCGCCAGCAGCTTGGTGGCTAGCGGAACACAAGAGACCCAGTACTTC. It yields the protein CASSLVASGTQETQYF. Complete variable domain (other parts from reference TRBV5-1 and TRBJ2-5): KAGVTQTPRYLIKTRGQQVTLSCSPISGHRSVSWYQQTPGQGLQFLFEYFSETQRNKGNFPGRFSGRQFSNSRSEMNVSTLELGDSALYLCASSLVASGTQETQYFGPGTRLLVL.

The V call is TRBV25-1, the J call TRBJ1-2; 9 positions match TRBD1. This CDR3 contains 13 residues. After removal of 9 bases from V and 8 bases from J, the junction contained 10 bases not matched to a gene. In germline, CDR1 is MGHDK, CDR2 SYGVNS. The CDR3 region has the DNA TGTGCCAGTACACCGGGACAGGGTGAAGGCTACACCTTC. It yields the protein CASTPGQGEGYTF.

This clone appeared a few times. V and J are TRBV29-1 and TRBJ1-2; D remains unclear. Germline assignment: CDR1 SQVTM and CDR2 ANQGSEA. Trimming shortened V by 2 bases and J by 5 bases, and 6 bases separated the two germline ends. There are 11 residues in the CDR3. CDR3 nucleotide sequence: TGCAGCGTTGAAAGGCAGTATGGCTACACCTTC. This translates into CSVERQYGYTF.

The V gene is TRBV30, the J gene TRBJ2-3; 7 bases map to TRBD2. Unmatched junction bases numbered 5, after V lost 0 bases and J lost 2 bases. Germline V gives CDR1 GTSNPN, CDR2 SVGIG (reference sequence). This CDR3 has 15 residues. The CDR3 region is CAWSVGSGNTDTQYF. CDR3 DNA: TGTGCCTGGAGTGTGGGGAGCGGGAACACAGATACGCAGTATTTT.

Concerning this clone: One end of the junction fails to match germline, which may point to a read error. The V gene is TRBV28, the J gene TRBJ1-2, with 7 bases matching TRBD1. This CDR3 is built from 11 residues. Germline V gene lookup returns CDR1 MDHEN and CDR2 SYDVKM. The CDR3 loop is CASSFGTAILF. The CDR3 region has the DNA TGTGCCAGCAGTTTCGGGACAGCGATCCTTTTC.

This clone was detected a few times. This chain connects TRBV28 to TRBJ1-2, with D possibly matching TRBD1 (6 bases). V was trimmed by 5 bases and J by 7 bases, leaving 17 bases between them. The germline V gene has CDR1 MDHEN and CDR2 SYDVKM. The CDR3 length is 14 residues. The CDR3 loop is CASSREGGDAGYTF. The CDR3 bases are TGTGCCAGCAGTCGTGAGGGGGGCGATGCTGGCTACACCTTC.

In its sample, this clone was seen a few times. J is TRBJ2-1 and V is TRBV27; the D gene is possibly TRBD2 (5 bases). Germline V gene sequence: CDR1 MNHEY, CDR2 SMNVEV (reference sequence). The CDR3 consists of 13 residues. V lost 6 bases to trimming and J lost 2 bases, with 8 bases between them. DNA for the CDR3: TGTGCCAGCAGGTCCGGGACCTACAATGAGCAGTTCTTC. Its translation: CASRSGTYNEQFF.

This clone was recorded only once. V is TRBV10-3 and J is TRBJ1-2; D is unclear. This CDR3 spans 15 amino acids. Germline V gives CDR1 ENHRY, CDR2 SYGVKD. V was pared by 0 bases and J by 6 bases, with 14 bases between. The CDR3 coding sequence is TGTGCCATCAGTGAGTCGGAGGGCTATACAGATGGCTACACCTTC. It is translated as CAISESEGYTDGYTF.

The chain recombines TRBV7-6 with TRBJ2-3, with a possible D match to TRBD1 (5 bases). CDR3 length: 16 residues. Per the germline V gene, CDR1 is SGHVS and CDR2 is FNYEAQ. Trimming cost V 5 bases and J 0 bases, with 15 bases left between them. The CDR3 region has the DNA TGTGCCAGCAGCCCCGTGGGGCCGGTAAGCACAGATACGCAGTATTTT. Protein product: CASSPVGPVSTDTQYF. The full variable domain, its missing parts supplied by reference TRBV7-6 and TRBJ2-3, is GAGVSQSPRYKVTKRGQDVALRCDPISGHVSLYWYRQALGQGPEFLTYFNYEAQQDKSGLPNDRFSAERPEGSISTLTIQRTEQRDSAMYRCASSPVGPVSTDTQYFGPGTRLTVL.

The chain joins TRBV18 to TRBJ1-1, with TRBD1 identical over 8 bases. The CDR3 is 13 residues long. Per the germline V gene, CDR1 is KGHSH and CDR2 is LQKENI. V was pared by 6 bases and J by 3 bases, with 3 bases of the junction left unmatched. The CDR3 reads CASSSTGDTEAFF. DNA of the CDR3: TGTGCCAGCTCCTCGACAGGGGACACTGAAGCTTTCTTT.